These T cell receptor beta chains were read from a single sample in a study of human T cells and chemical hapten exposure. TCRdb independently ran MiXCR on the RACE reads; one entry per CDR3 protein. The sample consists of roughly 48,000 distinct CDR3 sequences, about 4.1% of them appearing once. Material: whole blood. The source of these receptors is a human donor in good health. Some clones in this sample may be carry-over from other donors' samples. Both conserved end residues are part of each CDR3. The D gene is left open where the match is weak. The size of a clone is reported for some rows only, either as once, few or many, or as a class for expanded clones.

D gene	J gene	V gene	clone size	CDR3 DNA	CDR3 protein
NA	TRBJ2-5	TRBV12-3/TRBV12-4	many	TGTGCCAGCAGTTTACGGCGGGACGGAAAGGAGACCCAGTACTTC	CASSLRRDGKETQYF
TRBD2	TRBJ2-1	TRBV20-1	many	TGCAGTGGAGAAGCTAGCGGGAGGCCAGGGAATGAGCAGTTCTTC	CSGEASGRPGNEQFF
TRBD1	TRBJ1-5	TRBV20-1	NA	TGCAGTGCAGGGCAGGGGGCCGCACAGCCCCAGCATTTT	CSAGQGAAQPQHF
NA	TRBJ2-1	TRBV29-1	many	TGCAGCGTCGCACTAGTAGATGAGCAGTTCTTC	CSVALVDEQFF
NA	TRBJ1-5	TRBV12-3/TRBV12-4	NA	TGTGCCAGCAGTTTGGGGGAGCAGCCCCAGCATTTT	CASSLGEQPQHF
NA	TRBJ2-5	TRBV6-6	many	TGTGCCAGCAGCCTCGACCGGGCCCAAGAGACCCAGTACTTC	CASSLDRAQETQYF
TRBD2	TRBJ2-3	TRBV5-1	NA	TGCGCCAGCAGCCAAGTACCGGTCGGGAGGCCCGGGGATACGCAGTATTTT	CASSQVPVGRPGDTQYF
TRBD2	TRBJ2-1	TRBV20-1	many	TGCAGTGCTCGTTGGACTAGCGGGACCAACGGTGAGCAGTTCTTC	CSARWTSGTNGEQFF
NA	TRBJ2-3	TRBV7-8	NA	TGTGCCAGCAGCTTCCGTGGGCGGGACCTGATGACAGATACGCAGTATTTT	CASSFRGRDLMTDTQYF
NA	TRBJ1-4	TRBV5-1	many	TGCGCCAGCAGCTTTTCTAGGGCTAATGAAAAACTGTTTTTT	CASSFSRANEKLFF
TRBD2	TRBJ2-1	TRBV11-2	few	TGTGCCAGCAGCTTAGGCTCAGGACGGGGGGAGAGGGAGCAGTTCTTC	CASSLGSGRGEREQFF
NA	TRBJ1-5	TRBV12-3/TRBV12-4	few	TGTGCCAGCAGTTTAGGGGTCGATCAGCCCCAGCATTTT	CASSLGVDQPQHF
TRBD2	TRBJ2-2	TRBV9	many	TGTGCCAGCAGCGTAGAGAGGCTAGCGGGTACCACCGGGGAGCTGTTTTTT	CASSVERLAGTTGELFF
NA	TRBJ2-7	TRBV25-1	many	TGTGCCAGCAGTGGGACAGCCTACGAGCAGTACTTC	CASSGTAYEQYF
NA	TRBJ1-1	TRBV6-2/TRBV6-3	NA	TGTGCCAGCAGTCATGGGCAGGCCACGGCTGAAGCTTTCTTT	CASSHGQATAEAFF
TRBD2	TRBJ2-1	TRBV5-1	few	TGCGCCAGCAGCAGGACAGGGACTAGCGGGACTATGTCCTACAATGAGCAGTTCTTC	CASSRTGTSGTMSYNEQFF
TRBD1	TRBJ1-4	TRBV7-6	few	TGTGCCAGGTACCCGGGACAGGGCAATATTCATGTTCTGGGTGTTGAAAAACTGTTTTTT	CARYPGQGNIHVLGVEKLFF
NA	TRBJ2-3	TRBV28	many	TGTGCCAGCAAGTCTAGGTCACTAGATACGCAGTATTTT	CASKSRSLDTQYF
NA	TRBJ2-5	TRBV5-1	many	TGCGCCAGCAGCTCGGTAGAAGTGCGAGGGACCCAGTACTTC	CASSSVEVRGTQYF
TRBD1	TRBJ2-1	TRBV24-1	many	TGTGCCACCAGTGACCTGGGACAGGGCTACAATGAGCAGTTCTTC	CATSDLGQGYNEQFF
NA	TRBJ2-3	TRBV20-1	many	TGCAGTGCTGGCGCAAGGGAGATCGGCACAGATACGCAGTATTTT	CSAGAREIGTDTQYF
NA	TRBJ1-4	TRBV29-1	many	TGCAGCGCCCTCCTTCCAGCGTATGGTGAAAAACTGTTTTTT	CSALLPAYGEKLFF
TRBD2	TRBJ2-3	TRBV20-1	many	TGCAGTGCAGACGAACTAGCGGGAGGGGATAATACGCAGTATTTT	CSADELAGGDNTQYF
TRBD1	TRBJ1-6	TRBV20-1	medium-sized	TGCAGTGCTTCTGGGACAGCAAATTCACCCCTCCACTTT	CSASGTANSPLHF
NA	TRBJ1-2	TRBV20-1	many	TGCAGTGCTAGAGGGCAAGCCTATGGCTACACCTTC	CSARGQAYGYTF
TRBD1	TRBJ1-1	TRBV4-1	few	TGCGCCAGCAGCCACGACGGACAGGGGTTGAACACTGAAGCTTTCTTT	CASSHDGQGLNTEAFF
TRBD1	TRBJ1-1	TRBV9	many	TGTGCCAGCAGCTCACAGGGGGATGCTGAAGCTTTCTTT	CASSSQGDAEAFF
NA	TRBJ2-7	TRBV4-1	many	TGCGCCAGCAGCCGCGCGGTCACGGGTGAGCAGTACTTC	CASSRAVTGEQYF
TRBD2	TRBJ2-7	TRBV7-9	many	TGTGCCAGCAGCTTAGGACCCCGCGGGGGGAAGTCCTACGAGCAGTACTTC	CASSLGPRGGKSYEQYF
NA	TRBJ2-5	TRBV29-1	few	TGCAGCACATACAGGGCGGGGGAGACCCAGTACTTC	CSTYRAGETQYF
NA	TRBJ1-4	TRBV18	NA	TGTGCCAGCTCACCACCCTACGGCAGTCCGGAGGAAAAACTGTTTTTT	CASSPPYGSPEEKLFF
NA	TRBJ2-3	TRBV5-1	few	TGCGCCAGCAGCTTGCGGGGGTCGGGCACAGATACGCAGTATTTT	CASSLRGSGTDTQYF
NA	TRBJ2-7	TRBV25-1	many	TGTGCCAGCAGCCGACAGGCCGAGTCGTACTTC	CASSRQAESYF
NA	TRBJ2-7	TRBV6-5	NA	TGTGCCAGCAGCCTCACTAGCTTACGTCGGGAGCAGTACTTC	CASSLTSLRREQYF
NA	TRBJ2-1	TRBV29-1	NA	TGCAGCGTTGAAGACCTGGTAGGCAATGAGCAGTTCTTC	CSVEDLVGNEQFF
TRBD1	TRBJ1-3	TRBV7-8	many	TGTGCCAGCAGCCCCAACCGGGACAGGGGATTACATTTT	CASSPNRDRGLHF
TRBD2	TRBJ2-3	TRBV28	few	TGTGCCAGCAGTTCCGGACTAGCGACCCTATTCGGGGATACGCAGTATTTT	CASSSGLATLFGDTQYF
NA	TRBJ2-7	TRBV28	few	TGTGCCAGCAGTTCCCCAGGCAGGGCCCACGAGCAGTACTTC	CASSSPGRAHEQYF
NA	TRBJ1-6	TRBV6-5	many	TGTGCCAGCAGAACGGGGGGCGGCGGTAATTCACCCCTCCACTTT	CASRTGGGGNSPLHF
NA	TRBJ1-5	TRBV5-5	many	TGTGCCAGTAGAGCGACCCAGGTGGGCAATCAGCCCCAGCATTTT	CASRATQVGNQPQHF
NA	TRBJ2-1	TRBV3-1	few	TGTGCCAGCAGCCAAACAAACTTCTATGGTGAGCAGTTCTTC	CASSQTNFYGEQFF
NA	TRBJ1-6	TRBV12-3/TRBV12-4	NA	TGTGCCAGCAGTTTAAGTGGGGCGACGGATTCACCCCTCCACTTT	CASSLSGATDSPLHF
NA	TRBJ2-7	TRBV27	NA	TGTGCCAGCAGTAGTTCAATGGGCCCCTACGAGCAGTACTTC	CASSSSMGPYEQYF
NA	TRBJ1-2	TRBV27	many	TGTGCCAGCAGTTTTCGGTTCGACAGCGTGAGGGGGAACTATGGCTACACCTTC	CASSFRFDSVRGNYGYTF
NA	TRBJ1-4	TRBV28	many	TGTGCCAGCAGTCAAAACGCGGGGGAAAAACTGTTTTTT	CASSQNAGEKLFF